This is a list of T cell receptor beta chains from one sample in a study of cytomegalovirus exposure and HLA in healthy donors. Using immunoSEQ multiplex PCR, the repertoire was profiled, and TCRdb retains in-frame clones only, with some absent. This table holds some 180,000 clones, just under 80% found once. Sequenced material: PBMCs. The receptor set was obtained from a female donor in good health and CMV-seronegative. CDR3s include the opening cysteine and the closing phenylalanine or tryptophan. Fields, in order: V gene, D gene, clone size, J gene, CDR3 protein, CDR3 DNA. D genes are given only for firm matches. Clone size is stated in some rows and not others, as once, few, many or a class when expanded.

v_gene: TRBV6-5
d_gene: -
abundance: once
j_gene: TRBJ2-2
CDR3aa: CASSAPVTGELFF
CDR3nt: TGTGCCAGCAGTGCACCGGTAACCGGGGAGCTGTTTTTT

v_gene: TRBV7-2
d_gene: -
abundance: once
j_gene: TRBJ1-2
CDR3aa: CASSFRGARGYTF
CDR3nt: TGTGCCAGCAGCTTTCGGGGGGCGAGGGGCTACACCTTC

v_gene: TRBV5-1
d_gene: -
abundance: -
j_gene: TRBJ2-2
CDR3aa: CASSPGSVDTGELFF
CDR3nt: TGCGCCAGCAGCCCCGGGAGTGTAGACACCGGGGAGCTGTTTTTT

v_gene: TRBV2
d_gene: TRBD2
abundance: -
j_gene: TRBJ2-2
CDR3aa: CASRPSGTGELFF
CDR3nt: TGTGCCAGCAGGCCTAGCGGGACCGGGGAGCTGTTTTTT

v_gene: TRBV5-1
d_gene: -
abundance: few
j_gene: TRBJ1-5
CDR3aa: CASSLDPNQPQHF
CDR3nt: TGCGCCAGCAGCTTGGATCCAAATCAGCCCCAGCATTTT

v_gene: TRBV6-5
d_gene: -
abundance: -
j_gene: TRBJ1-6
CDR3aa: CASSYGDISNSPLHF
CDR3nt: TGTGCCAGCAGTTACGGGGACATAAGCAATTCACCCCTCCACTTT

v_gene: TRBV7-3
d_gene: -
abundance: once
j_gene: TRBJ2-7
CDR3aa: CASSLQGYEQYF
CDR3nt: TGTGCCAGCAGCTTACAGGGGTACGAGCAGTACTTC

v_gene: TRBV27
d_gene: TRBD1
abundance: -
j_gene: TRBJ1-5
CDR3aa: CASRPDRVSNQPQHF
CDR3nt: TGTGCCAGCAGGCCGGACAGGGTTAGCAATCAGCCCCAGCATTTT

v_gene: TRBV6-6
d_gene: TRBD1
abundance: -
j_gene: TRBJ1-4
CDR3aa: CASSSGQGVNEKLFF
CDR3nt: TGTGCCAGCAGCTCCGGACAGGGAGTGAATGAAAAACTGTTTTTT

v_gene: TRBV2
d_gene: -
abundance: -
j_gene: TRBJ2-1
CDR3aa: CASSDRSSPRYNEQFF
CDR3nt: TGTGCCAGCAGCGACCGATCTAGCCCCAGGTACAATGAGCAGTTCTTC

v_gene: TRBV5-4
d_gene: -
abundance: -
j_gene: TRBJ1-2
CDR3aa: CASSTDSLYGYTF
CDR3nt: TGTGCCAGCAGCACCGACAGCCTCTATGGCTACACCTTC

v_gene: TRBV19
d_gene: -
abundance: few
j_gene: TRBJ1-1
CDR3aa: CASSAGGGMNTEAFF
CDR3nt: TGTGCCAGTAGTGCCGGGGGGGGGATGAACACTGAAGCTTTCTTT

v_gene: TRBV7-2
d_gene: TRBD1
abundance: -
j_gene: TRBJ2-4
CDR3aa: CASSLAFRGLNIQYF
CDR3nt: TGTGCCAGCAGCTTAGCGTTCAGGGGGCTAAACATTCAGTACTTC

v_gene: TRBV11-3
d_gene: TRBD1
abundance: -
j_gene: TRBJ1-2
CDR3aa: CASSLDADRALGGYTF
CDR3nt: TGTGCCAGCAGCTTAGATGCGGACAGGGCCCTGGGTGGCTACACCTTC

v_gene: TRBV29-1
d_gene: -
abundance: -
j_gene: TRBJ1-4
CDR3aa: CSAGDGGTSEKLFF
CDR3nt: TGCAGCGCCGGGGACGGGGGGACGAGTGAAAAACTGTTTTTT